A single sample is the source of the 15 T cell receptor beta chains below, sequenced in a study of human T cells and chemical hapten exposure. TCRdb reprocessed the 5' RACE reads with MiXCR, giving one entry per CDR3 protein. The sample has 110,000 or so distinct CDR3 sequences; approximately 20% are singletons. The study extracted total RNA from unfractionated whole blood. The receptors stem from a human donor in good health.

V is TRBV20-1 and J is TRBJ1-2; a possible D gene is TRBD1 (5 bases). Per the germline V gene, CDR1 is DFQATT and CDR2 is SNEGSKA (reference sequence). Trimming cost V 3 bases and J 5 bases, with 19 bases left between them. CDR3 length: 15 residues. The CDR3 DNA reads TGCAGTGCTAGTCAACCAACTGGGACGGATTATGGCTACACCTTC. This encodes CSASQPTGTDYGYTF.

Only a few counts were recorded for this clonotype. This chain joins TRBV15 and TRBJ1-5, with D possibly TRBD1 on 5 matching bases. Trimming took off 6 bases at V and 4 bases at J, with 16 bases between the two ends. Germline V lookup: CDR1 LNHNV, CDR2 YYDKDF (reference sequence). The CDR3 has 15 amino acids. The CDR3 reads CATRSRDLTNQPQHF. The CDR3 nucleotides read TGTGCCACCAGGAGCCGGGACCTGACAAATCAGCCCCAGCATTTT.

This chain links TRBV15 with TRBJ1-5; 8 bases are a match to TRBD1. Trimming at V came to 3 bases and at J to 3 bases, leaving 7 bases not matched to a gene. The CDR3 sequence is 16 residues long. CDR1 is LNHNV and CDR2 is YYDKDF in the germline V gene (reference sequence). CDR3: CATSRSTGVNNQPQHF. The CDR3 region has the DNA TGTGCCACCAGCAGGTCGACAGGGGTCAACAATCAGCCCCAGCATTTT.

A few counts support this clonotype. The chain links TRBV28 to TRBJ2-7; 11 bases match TRBD2. This CDR3 region has 15 residues. The J segment lost 4 bases and the V segment lost 5 bases, leaving 7 bases of the junction unmatched. Germline V gene sequence: CDR1 MDHEN, CDR2 SYDVKM. CDR3 protein: CASSTGTSGGYEQYF. Here the CDR3 DNA reads TGTGCCAGCAGTACGGGGACTAGCGGAGGTTACGAGCAGTACTTC.

This clonotype was seen a handful of times. This chain joins TRBV3-1 and TRBJ2-3, with D possibly TRBD2 on 5 matching bases. Germline loops: CDR1 LGHDT, CDR2 YNNKEL (reference sequence). Trimming pared 3 bases from V and 1 base from J, leaving 8 bases between. The CDR3 loop spans 14 amino acids. The CDR3 sequence is CASSQAGGTDTQYF. As DNA, the CDR3 is TGTGCCAGCAGCCAGGCCGGGGGCACAGATACGCAGTATTTT.

V usage is TRBV10-2 and J usage is TRBJ2-3; 8 nucleotides align to TRBD2. V dropped 6 bases and J dropped 0; count of bases not matched to a gene: 11. The CDR3 has 17 amino acids. CDR1 and CDR2 (germline): WSHSY, SAAADI. In nucleotides, the CDR3 is TGCGCCAGCAGCCCCGGGAGCGGGGGATCTAGCACAGATACGCAGTATTTT. This encodes CASSPGSGGSSTDTQYF.

This chain's CDR3 is CASSGGTRSGANVLTF. As DNA, the CDR3 is TGTGCCAGCTCTGGGGGTACAAGATCTGGGGCCAACGTCCTGACTTTC. The genes are TRBV11-1 and TRBJ2-6; the D gene could be TRBD1 or TRBD2 (5 bases each). This CDR3 is built from 16 residues. Germline assignment: CDR1 SGHAT and CDR2 FQDESV (reference sequence). Trimming removed 8 bases at V and 1 base at J, with 15 bases between.

The chain combines TRBV7-6 with TRBJ1-4; D call uncertain. The length of the CDR3 is 13 residues. Germline V gene lookup returns CDR1 SGHVS and CDR2 FNYEAQ. V was trimmed by 1 base and J by 11 bases, leaving 11 bases between them. This CDR3 reads CASSLGEKGKLFF. The CDR3 coding sequence is TGTGCCAGCAGCTTAGGGGAGAAAGGGAAACTGTTTTTT. The full variable domain, its missing parts supplied by reference TRBV7-6 and TRBJ1-4, is GAGVSQSPRYKVTKRGQDVALRCDPISGHVSLYWYRQALGQGPEFLTYFNYEAQQDKSGLPNDRFSAERPEGSISTLTIQRTEQRDSAMYRCASSLGEKGKLFFGSGTQLSVL.

The chain carries TRBV4-1 and TRBJ1-2, with 7 bases identical to TRBD1. The CDR3 contains 13 residues. Unmatched junction bases numbered 7, after V lost 5 bases and J lost 7 bases. The germline gives CDR1 MGHRA, CDR2 YSYEKL. The CDR3: CASSETGYGGYTF. The CDR3 DNA reads TGCGCCAGCAGCGAGACAGGGTATGGTGGCTACACCTTC.

This clonotype has more than one count but fewer than ten. The chain uses TRBV14 and TRBJ1-4, with a possible D match to TRBD1 (6 bases). Between the trimmed V and J ends, which lost 3 bases and 8 bases, there was a span of 16 bases. There are 15 residues in the CDR3. In germline, CDR1 is SGHDN, CDR2 FVKESK. This CDR3 reads CASSQRTGLGEKLFF. CDR3 coding DNA: TGTGCCAGCAGCCAGCGAACAGGGTTGGGGGAAAAACTGTTTTTT. Drawing the rest from reference TRBV14 and TRBJ1-4, the complete variable domain is EAGVTQFPSHSVIEKGQTVTLRCDPISGHDNLYWYRRVMGKEIKFLLHFVKESKQDESGMPNNRFLAERTGGTYSTLKVQPAELEDSGVYFCASSQRTGLGEKLFFGSGTQLSVL.

The V call is TRBV4-1, the J call TRBJ2-3, with a possible D match to TRBD2 (6 bases). Trimming cost V 1 base and J 6 bases, with 20 bases left between them. The germline V gene encodes CDR1 MGHRA and CDR2 YSYEKL. The CDR3 sequence is 17 residues long. The CDR3 DNA reads as TGCGCCAGCAGCCAAGTGTGGCGGGGAGACGGTATGGATACGCAGTATTTT. It is translated as CASSQVWRGDGMDTQYF.

The DNA for the CDR3 is TGTGCCAGCAGCTTAAGTCTTAGTGGCCGGGATACGCAGTATTTT. Its translation is CASSLSLSGRDTQYF. This chain connects TRBV11-2 to TRBJ2-3; D gene unclear. CDR3 length equals 15 residues. In germline, CDR1 is SGHAT, CDR2 FQNNGV. V gave up 2 bases and J gave up 6 bases, with 15 bases separating them.

This clonotype was detected a few times. The chain joins TRBV29-1 to TRBJ2-2; D is unresolved. Between the trimmed V and J ends, which lost 7 bases and 1 base, there was a span of 19 bases. This CDR3 has 16 residues. The germline gives CDR1 SQVTM, CDR2 ANQGSEA. The CDR3 nucleotides read TGCAGCGCCCGCCATACTGGCAGCCTGAACACCGGGGAGCTGTTTTTT. As protein: CSARHTGSLNTGELFF.

DNA for the CDR3: TGCGCCAGCAGCCAAGAAAAGCTAGCGAGGGGTGAGCAGTTCTTC. This codes for CASSQEKLARGEQFF. The rearrangement joins TRBV4-1 to TRBJ2-1; the D gene is possibly TRBD2 (6 bases). CDR1 and CDR2 (germline): MGHRA, YSYEKL. The CDR3 spans 15 residues. Trimming pared 0 bases from V and 9 bases from J, leaving 15 bases between.

The chain combines TRBV13 with TRBJ2-1; 7 bases fit TRBD2. Per the germline V gene, CDR1 is PRHDT and CDR2 is FYEKMQ (reference sequence). J lost 7 bases, V lost 5 bases, and 14 bases had no gene match. This CDR3 contains 16 residues. The CDR3 DNA reads TGTGCCAGCAGCACCAAAGCGGGGATTGAAGTGAATGAGCAGTTCTTC. Translation gives CASSTKAGIEVNEQFF.